These T cell receptor beta chains were read from a single sample in a study of blood T cells in healthy people across ages. TCRdb re-called the 5' RACE reads through MiXCR, storing one row per CDR3 protein. The sample includes over 500,000 distinct CDR3 sequences, approximately 52% of them seen just once. Sequencing was carried out using blood. The receptors come from an elderly woman in good health. Each CDR3 is given with its conserved first and last residue. The D gene is left open where the match is weak. Clone size appears in some rows only: once, few, many, or a class for an expanded clone.

J gene,clone size,V gene,D gene,CDR3 protein,CDR3 DNA
TRBJ1-5,-,TRBV6-5,TRBD1,CASSGTGVQPQHF,TGTGCCAGTTCCGGGACAGGCGTGCAGCCCCAGCATTTT
TRBJ2-4,-,TRBV29-1,TRBD2,CSVDLAGLSSEQYF,TGCAGCGTTGACCTAGCGGGGCTGTCTTCTGAGCAGTACTTC
TRBJ2-7,once,TRBV7-6,-,CASSFQGFSYEQYF,TGTGCCAGCAGCTTTCAGGGCTTCTCCTACGAGCAGTACTTC
TRBJ1-1,many,TRBV5-6,TRBD1,CASSPRTGVNTEAFF,TGTGCCAGCAGCCCTCGGACAGGGGTCAACACTGAAGCTTTCTTT
TRBJ1-2,-,TRBV6-1,-,CASSDSDSYGYTF,TGTGCCAGCAGTGACAGCGACTCCTATGGCTACACCTTC
TRBJ1-4,-,TRBV6-2/TRBV6-3,TRBD1,CASSYTGTGAEKLFF,TGTGCCAGCAGTTACACCGGGACAGGGGCGGAAAAACTGTTTTTT
TRBJ2-1,many,TRBV7-3,TRBD2,CASSPHPGLEFGNEQFF,TGTGCCAGCAGCCCCCACCCGGGACTAGAGTTTGGCAATGAGCAGTTCTTC
TRBJ2-1,-,TRBV12-3/TRBV12-4,-,CASSQPLGGGSYNEQFF,TGTGCCAGCAGTCAGCCCTTAGGGGGGGGATCCTACAATGAGCAGTTCTTC
TRBJ2-7,-,TRBV7-2,TRBD2,CASSLGMMRTSDLNEQYF,TGTGCCAGCAGCTTAGGGATGATGAGGACTAGCGACCTAAACGAGCAGTACTTC
TRBJ2-4,once,TRBV20-1,-,CSARLSRSRGEQYF,TGCAGTGCTAGGCTTAGCAGGAGCAGGGGGGAGCAGTACTTC
TRBJ2-7,-,TRBV18,TRBD2,CASSREIGTSGAYEQYF,TGTGCCAGCTCCCGAGAGATAGGGACTAGCGGGGCCTACGAGCAGTACTTC
TRBJ1-2,-,TRBV6-5,TRBD1,CASRTGGRGLSGYTF,TGTGCCAGCAGGACGGGGGGCAGGGGGCTTTCGGGCTACACCTTC
TRBJ2-1,many,TRBV7-7,-,CASSSSLLHNEQFF,TGTGCTAGCAGCTCGTCTCTTCTCCACAATGAGCAGTTCTTC
TRBJ2-6,-,TRBV12-3/TRBV12-4,-,CASSFLADASGANVLTF,TGTGCCAGCAGTTTTCTGGCAGACGCCTCTGGGGCCAACGTCCTGACTTTC
TRBJ1-5,once,TRBV2,TRBD1,CASTGTGGRSNQPQHF,TGTGCCAGCACCGGGACAGGGGGAAGGAGCAATCAGCCCCAGCATTTT
TRBJ1-1,few,TRBV7-8,-,CASSFFPGANTEAFF,TGTGCCAGCAGCTTTTTCCCGGGGGCGAACACTGAAGCTTTCTTT
TRBJ2-1,-,TRBV5-1,-,CASSLPGDNNEQFF,TGCGCCAGCAGCTTGCCAGGGGACAACAATGAGCAGTTCTTC
TRBJ2-2,-,TRBV3-1,TRBD1,CASSQRAGGSTGELFF,TGTGCCAGCAGCCAAAGGGCAGGGGGCTCCACCGGGGAGCTGTTTTTT
TRBJ1-1,-,TRBV28,-,CASSRGEEAFF,TGTGCCAGCTCGAGGGGCGAAGAAGCTTTCTTT
TRBJ2-5,-,TRBV5-1,-,CASSSPGGRETQYF,TGCGCCAGCAGCTCCCCCGGGGGACGTGAGACCCAGTACTTC
TRBJ2-5,once,TRBV11-2,-,CASSPVGAGGETQYF,TGTGCCAGCAGCCCAGTTGGAGCGGGCGGAGAGACCCAGTACTTC
TRBJ2-1,many,TRBV12-5,TRBD1,CASGSPMGTGGNEQFF,TGTGCTAGTGGTTCGCCCATGGGGACAGGGGGAAATGAGCAGTTCTTC
TRBJ2-3,many,TRBV7-9,TRBD2,CASSPIAGAVDTQYF,TGTGCCAGCAGCCCGATAGCGGGAGCGGTAGATACGCAGTATTTT
TRBJ1-2,-,TRBV6-5,-,CASSPQGRLGGYTF,TGTGCCAGCAGCCCCCAGGGACGACTCGGGGGCTACACCTTC
TRBJ1-4,-,TRBV20-1,-,CSARAVGGKEKLFF,TGCAGTGCTAGGGCCGTCGGTGGGAAGGAAAAACTGTTTTTT
TRBJ2-1,many,TRBV27,TRBD2,CASSLSGTNSYNEQFF,TGTGCCAGCAGTTTATCGGGGACTAACTCCTACAATGAGCAGTTCTTC
TRBJ2-1,-,TRBV5-1,-,CASSVGAGVAEQFF,TGCGCCAGCAGCGTGGGGGCTGGGGTAGCTGAGCAGTTCTTC
TRBJ2-5,few,TRBV10-3,-,CAISDKRAGGETQYF,TGTGCCATCAGTGATAAGAGGGCTGGGGGTGAGACCCAGTACTTC
TRBJ2-7,-,TRBV7-2,-,CASSFSGELSYEQYF,TGTGCCAGCAGCTTTTCGGGTGAGCTATCCTACGAGCAGTACTTC
TRBJ2-1,-,TRBV20-1,TRBD1,CSAIPGQGNNEQFF,TGCAGTGCCATTCCGGGACAGGGAAACAATGAGCAGTTCTTC
TRBJ2-7,-,TRBV20-1,TRBD2,CSAKRSAGGPISYEQYF,TGCAGTGCAAAGCGCTCAGCGGGAGGGCCCATCTCCTACGAGCAGTACTTC
TRBJ2-1,many,TRBV12-3/TRBV12-4,TRBD2,CASNLAGSYNEQFF,TGTGCCAGCAACTTAGCGGGTTCCTACAATGAGCAGTTCTTC
TRBJ2-2,-,TRBV29-1,TRBD1,CSAPAQGANTGELFF,TGCAGCGCCCCAGCCCAGGGGGCAAACACCGGGGAGCTGTTTTTT
TRBJ1-4,many,TRBV29-1,-,CSVAGGGEVKLFF,TGCAGCGTCGCGGGTGGGGGCGAGGTAAAACTGTTTTTT
TRBJ2-3,-,TRBV20-1,-,CSARRRVAGTDTQYF,TGCAGTGCTAGGAGGAGGGTAGCGGGCACAGATACGCAGTATTTT
TRBJ2-7,many,TRBV5-5,TRBD1,CASSLVYWGQGKYF,TGTGCCAGCAGCTTGGTGTATTGGGGACAGGGAAAGTACTTC
TRBJ2-1,-,TRBV24-1,-,CATSVKGHDLNEQFF,TGTGCCACCAGTGTCAAAGGACACGACCTCAATGAGCAGTTCTTC
TRBJ2-5,-,TRBV27,-,CASNRAGRPVQETQYF,TGTGCCAGCAATCGCGCAGGGCGGCCCGTCCAAGAGACCCAGTACTTC
TRBJ2-5,-,TRBV28,TRBD2,CASSFERERNEQYF,TGTGCCAGCAGTTTCGAGCGGGAGAGGAATGAGCAGTACTTC
TRBJ2-7,many,TRBV6-2/TRBV6-3,TRBD1,CASSRPGQFSEQYF,TGTGCCAGCAGTCGACCGGGACAGTTCTCTGAGCAGTACTTC
TRBJ2-1,many,TRBV9,-,CASSAGPSYNEQFF,TGTGCCAGCAGCGCGGGACCATCCTACAATGAGCAGTTCTTC
TRBJ2-7,-,TRBV27,TRBD2,CASSFPLAGVWYF,TGTGCCAGCAGTTTTCCACTAGCGGGAGTGTGGTACTTC
TRBJ2-3,-,TRBV15,-,CATSERGRYTDTQYF,TGTGCCACCAGCGAACGAGGCCGGTACACAGATACGCAGTATTTT
TRBJ1-4,-,TRBV29-1,-,CSAWMDNEKLFF,TGCAGCGCCTGGATGGACAATGAAAAACTGTTTTTT
TRBJ2-5,-,TRBV28,TRBD2,CASSSGLAGRNEQYF,TGTGCCAGCAGTTCGGGACTAGCGGGGAGGAATGAGCAGTACTTC
TRBJ2-4,few,TRBV10-3,TRBD2,CAISDPGTSGSRGQYF,TGTGCCATCAGTGACCCCGGGACTAGCGGGAGTAGGGGGCAGTACTTC
TRBJ2-5,few,TRBV7-2,-,CASSLAAGLETQYF,TGTGCCAGCAGCTTAGCTGCGGGACTGGAGACCCAGTACTTC
TRBJ2-1,-,TRBV6-1,-,CASSEDRVGNEQFF,TGTGCCAGCAGTGAAGACAGGGTCGGAAATGAGCAGTTCTTC
TRBJ2-1,-,TRBV7-2,TRBD1,CASSLDWGQTREQFF,TGTGCCAGCAGCTTAGATTGGGGACAGACGCGCGAGCAGTTCTTC
TRBJ2-3,-,TRBV20-1,-,CSASEGLSTDTQYF,TGCAGTGCTTCCGAGGGCTTAAGCACAGATACGCAGTATTTT